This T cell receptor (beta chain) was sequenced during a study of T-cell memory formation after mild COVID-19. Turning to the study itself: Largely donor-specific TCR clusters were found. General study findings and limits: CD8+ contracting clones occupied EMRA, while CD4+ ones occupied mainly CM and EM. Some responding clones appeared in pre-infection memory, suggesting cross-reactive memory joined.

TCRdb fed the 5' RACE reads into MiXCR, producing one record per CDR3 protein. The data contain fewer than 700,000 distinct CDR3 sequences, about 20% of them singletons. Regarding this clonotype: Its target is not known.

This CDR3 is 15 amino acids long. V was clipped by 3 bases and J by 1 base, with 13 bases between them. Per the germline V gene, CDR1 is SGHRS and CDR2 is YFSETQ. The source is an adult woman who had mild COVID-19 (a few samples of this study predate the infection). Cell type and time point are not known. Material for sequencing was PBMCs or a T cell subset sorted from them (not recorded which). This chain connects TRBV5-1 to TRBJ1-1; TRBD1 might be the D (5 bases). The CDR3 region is CASSSRVGENTEAFF. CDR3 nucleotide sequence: TGCGCCAGCAGCTCACGGGTGGGGGAGAACACTGAAGCTTTCTTT.